A single TCR beta chain is shown here with its context. Its antigen remains unidentified. Next came a second PCR, run for about 7 to 12 cycles, which used a sample-barcoded 5' primer along with a J-beta primer mix. MiXCR, run by TCRdb on the 5' RACE reads, gives a single entry per CDR3 protein. In the table there are around 690,000 distinct CDR3 sequences, about 53% of which are singletons. The data originate from a study of blood T cells in healthy people across ages. General study points: Both higher diversity and more naive CD4+ cells marked long-lived donors when set against aged donors.

This receptor was taken from a man in his 60s in good health. Input material: blood.

CDR3 sequence: CASSYSPWQGESPLHF. CDR3 DNA: TGTGCCAGCAGTTACTCGCCTTGGCAGGGGGAGTCACCCCTCCACTTT. The chain links TRBV6-6 to TRBJ1-6, with TRBD1 matching over 7 bases. The CDR3 extends over 16 amino acids. Germline V gene sequence: CDR1 MNHNY, CDR2 SVGAGI (reference sequence). With 0 bases clipped from V and 10 bases from J, the junction kept 9 bases outside the gene matches.